What follows is one T cell receptor (beta chain) and its context. This sample is part of a study of blood T cell repertoires in COVID-19. Study in general: Two consecutive negative NP/OP PCR tests, clearance, or resolved symptoms defined Cohort 3 recovery.

Germline V CDR1 and CDR2: MNHEY, SVGAGI. This CDR3 is 15 amino acids long. The junction had 7 bases not matched to a gene; V was cut back by 6 bases and J by 0 bases. Everyone who took part was roughly 18 to 89 years old, and they came from 20 to 25 US areas. Assignments of participants to cohorts depended upon their own reported clinical history. As processed by the authors: How many nucleated cells were present was estimated from reference gene primer amplification. Assay: immunoSEQ multiplex PCR; the TCRdb copy retains only in-frame clones and omits some. From that table come the V and J calls and clone size; the DNA was used to work out D and trimming. The sample yields under 200,000 clones, about 86% seen once.

The sequenced sample was PBMCs or T cells enriched from blood (not recorded which). The rearrangement links TRBV6-5 to TRBJ1-1, with 7 bases lining up with TRBD1. The TCR sequence derives from a woman aged 40 to 50 in a cohort exposed to, infected with or recovered from COVID-19 (not recorded which). CDR3 nucleotides: TGTGCCAGCAGCCCAGGGGGTTACATGAACACTGAAGCTTTCTTT. This gives the protein CASSPGGYMNTEAFF.